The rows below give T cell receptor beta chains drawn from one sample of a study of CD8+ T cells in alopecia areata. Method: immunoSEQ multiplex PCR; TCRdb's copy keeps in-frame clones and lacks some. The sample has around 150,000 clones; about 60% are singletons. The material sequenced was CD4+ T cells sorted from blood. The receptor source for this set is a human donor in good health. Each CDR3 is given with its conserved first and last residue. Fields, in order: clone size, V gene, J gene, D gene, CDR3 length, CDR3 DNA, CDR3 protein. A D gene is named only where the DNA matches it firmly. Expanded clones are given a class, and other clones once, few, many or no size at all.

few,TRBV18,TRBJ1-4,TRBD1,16,TGTGCCAGCTCACCGGGACAGGGTGGAGGAAATGAAAAACTGTTTTTT,CASSPGQGGGNEKLFF
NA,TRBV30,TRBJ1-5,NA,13,TGTGCCTGGAGTGGAGGGAAAAATCAGCCCCAGCATTTT,CAWSGGKNQPQHF
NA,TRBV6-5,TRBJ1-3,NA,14,TGTGCCAGCAGTCCCGGACTGATAGGAAACACCATATATTTT,CASSPGLIGNTIYF
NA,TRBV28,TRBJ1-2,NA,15,TGTGCCAGCAGTCCGGGGACGGGAGCTAACTATGGCTACACCTTC,CASSPGTGANYGYTF
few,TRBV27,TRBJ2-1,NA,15,TGTGCCAGCAGTTTAGGTGGGAGTCACTACAATGAGCAGTTCTTC,CASSLGGSHYNEQFF
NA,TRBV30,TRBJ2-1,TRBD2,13,TGTGCCTGGAGCGCGGCGGGAGGGCGTGAGCAGTTCTTC,CAWSAAGGREQFF
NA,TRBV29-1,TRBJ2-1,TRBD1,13,TGCAGCGTCCGGGACAGGATCTACAATGAGCAGTTCTTC,CSVRDRIYNEQFF
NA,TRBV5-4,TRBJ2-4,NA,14,TGTGCCAGCAGACTGGGCCCCGGAGAAAACATTCAGTACTTC,CASRLGPGENIQYF
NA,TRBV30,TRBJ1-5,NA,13,TGTGCCTGGAGTGTAGGACGGGATCAGCCCCAGCATTTT,CAWSVGRDQPQHF
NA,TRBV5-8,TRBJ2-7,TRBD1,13,TGTGCCAGCCCGCGTGACAGGGGGCAAGTCGAGTACTTC,CASPRDRGQVEYF
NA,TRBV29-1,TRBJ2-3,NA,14,TGCAGCGTTGGGCGTAGACTCGCGGCAGATACGCAGTATTTT,CSVGRRLAADTQYF
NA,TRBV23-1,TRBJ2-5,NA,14,TGCGCCAGCAGTCAAGTAACAATACAAGAGACCCAGTACTTC,CASSQVTIQETQYF
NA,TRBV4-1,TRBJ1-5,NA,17,TGCGCCAGCAGCCAAGAATGGAGGACAGCGCACAATCAGCCCCAGCATTTT,CASSQEWRTAHNQPQHF
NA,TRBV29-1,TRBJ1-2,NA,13,TGCAGCGTTTCCGGGGCCTTTAGCTCTGGCTACACCTTC,CSVSGAFSSGYTF
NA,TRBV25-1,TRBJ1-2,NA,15,TGTGCCAGCAGTGAATATCGCGCAGGTGTCAATGGCTACACCTTC,CASSEYRAGVNGYTF